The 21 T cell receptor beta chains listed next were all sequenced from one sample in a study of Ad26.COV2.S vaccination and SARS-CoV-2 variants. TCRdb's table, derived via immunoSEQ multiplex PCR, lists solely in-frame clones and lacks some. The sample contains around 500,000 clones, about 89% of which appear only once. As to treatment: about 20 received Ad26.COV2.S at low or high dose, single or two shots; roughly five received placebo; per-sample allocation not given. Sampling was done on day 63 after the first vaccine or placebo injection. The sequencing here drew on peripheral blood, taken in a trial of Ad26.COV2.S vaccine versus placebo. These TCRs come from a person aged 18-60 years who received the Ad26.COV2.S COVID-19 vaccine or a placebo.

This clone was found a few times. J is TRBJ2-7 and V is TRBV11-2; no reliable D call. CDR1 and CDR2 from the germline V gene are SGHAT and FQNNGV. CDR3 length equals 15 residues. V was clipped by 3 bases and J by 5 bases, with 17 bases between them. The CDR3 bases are TGTGCCAGCAGCTTGTTGAAGGGAAAACTCCACGAGCAGTACTTC. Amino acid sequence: CASSLLKGKLHEQYF.

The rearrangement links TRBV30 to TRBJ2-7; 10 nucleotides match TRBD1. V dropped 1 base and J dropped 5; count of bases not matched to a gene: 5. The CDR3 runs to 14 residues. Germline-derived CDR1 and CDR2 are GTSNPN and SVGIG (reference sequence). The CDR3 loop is CAWSAGQGFHEQYF. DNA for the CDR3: TGTGCCTGGAGTGCGGGACAGGGGTTCCACGAGCAGTACTTC.

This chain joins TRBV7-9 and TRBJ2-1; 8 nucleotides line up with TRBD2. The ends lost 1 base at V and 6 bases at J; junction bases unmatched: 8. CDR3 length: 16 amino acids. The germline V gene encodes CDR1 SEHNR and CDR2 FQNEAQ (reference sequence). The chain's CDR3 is CASSLGTSFWSNEQFF. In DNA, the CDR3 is TGTGCCAGCAGCTTAGGGACTAGCTTTTGGAGCAATGAGCAGTTCTTC. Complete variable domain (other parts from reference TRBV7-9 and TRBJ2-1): DTGVSQNPRHKITKRGQNVTFRCDPISEHNRLYWYRQTLGQGPEFLTYFQNEAQLEKSRLLSDRFSAERPKGSFSTLEIQRTEQGDSAMYLCASSLGTSFWSNEQFFGPGTRLTVL.

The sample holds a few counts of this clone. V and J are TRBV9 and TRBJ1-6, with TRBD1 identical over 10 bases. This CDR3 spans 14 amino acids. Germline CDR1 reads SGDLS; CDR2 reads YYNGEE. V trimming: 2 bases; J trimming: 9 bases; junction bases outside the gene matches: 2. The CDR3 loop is CASSVGTGVSPLHF. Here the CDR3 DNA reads TGTGCCAGCAGCGTCGGGACAGGGGTTTCACCCCTCCACTTT.

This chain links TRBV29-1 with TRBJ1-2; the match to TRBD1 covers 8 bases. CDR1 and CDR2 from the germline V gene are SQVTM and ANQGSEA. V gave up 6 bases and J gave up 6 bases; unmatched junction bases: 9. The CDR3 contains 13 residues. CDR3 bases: TGCAGCGTCTCGGACAGGGAAGTTAATGGCTACACCTTC. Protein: CSVSDREVNGYTF.

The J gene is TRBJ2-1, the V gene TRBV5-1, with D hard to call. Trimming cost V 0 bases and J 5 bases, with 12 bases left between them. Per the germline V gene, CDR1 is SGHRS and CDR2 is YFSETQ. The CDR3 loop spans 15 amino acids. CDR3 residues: CASSLAPNGDNEQFF. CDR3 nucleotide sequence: TGCGCCAGCAGCTTGGCTCCAAATGGGGACAATGAGCAGTTCTTC.

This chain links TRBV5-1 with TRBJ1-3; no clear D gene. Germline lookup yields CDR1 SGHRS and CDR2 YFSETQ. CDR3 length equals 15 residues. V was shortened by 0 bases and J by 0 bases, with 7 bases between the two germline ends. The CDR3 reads CASSLDTSSGNTIYF. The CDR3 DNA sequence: TGCGCCAGCAGCTTGGACACGAGCTCTGGAAACACCATATATTTT.

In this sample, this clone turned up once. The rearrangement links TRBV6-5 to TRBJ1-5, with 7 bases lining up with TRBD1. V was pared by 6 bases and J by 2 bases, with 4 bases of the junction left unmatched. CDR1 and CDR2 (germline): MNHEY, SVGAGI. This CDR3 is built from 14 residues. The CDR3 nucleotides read TGTGCCAGCAGAGCCGGACAGGGCAATCAGCCCCAGCATTTT. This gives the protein CASRAGQGNQPQHF.

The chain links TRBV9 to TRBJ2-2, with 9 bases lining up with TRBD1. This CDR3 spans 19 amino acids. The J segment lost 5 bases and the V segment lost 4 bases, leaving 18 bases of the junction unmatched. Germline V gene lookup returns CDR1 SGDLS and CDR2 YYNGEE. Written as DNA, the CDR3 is TGTGCCAGCAGCCCGACAGGGTGGGCACAGGGGGCAGAGACCGGGGAGCTGTTTTTT. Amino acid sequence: CASSPTGWAQGAETGELFF.

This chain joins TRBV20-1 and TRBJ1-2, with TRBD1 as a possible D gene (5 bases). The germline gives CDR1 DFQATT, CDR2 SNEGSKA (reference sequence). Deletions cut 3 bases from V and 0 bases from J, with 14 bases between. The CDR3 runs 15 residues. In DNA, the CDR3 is TGCAGTGCTAGTACGGGACGGATTTCTAACTATGGCTACACCTTC. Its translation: CSASTGRISNYGYTF.

CDR3 residues: CASSEVRDRNNEQFF. Here the CDR3 DNA reads TGTGCCAGCAGTGAGGTGAGGGACAGGAACAATGAGCAGTTCTTC. V usage is TRBV25-1 and J usage is TRBJ2-1, with 8 bases fitting TRBD1. CDR1 is MGHDK and CDR2 is SYGVNS in the germline V gene. V shed 3 bases, J shed 5 bases, and the junction held 6 bases outside the gene matches. The CDR3 has 15 residues.

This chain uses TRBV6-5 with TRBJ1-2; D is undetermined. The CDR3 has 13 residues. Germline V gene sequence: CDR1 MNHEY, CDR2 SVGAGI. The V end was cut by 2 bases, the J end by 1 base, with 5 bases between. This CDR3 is CASSYTNNYGYTF. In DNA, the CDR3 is TGTGCCAGCAGTTACACAAATAACTATGGCTACACCTTC.

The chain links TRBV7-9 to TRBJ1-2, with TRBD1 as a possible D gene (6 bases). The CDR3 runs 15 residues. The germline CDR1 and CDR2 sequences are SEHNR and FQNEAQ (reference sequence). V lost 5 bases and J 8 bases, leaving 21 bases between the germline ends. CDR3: CASSEKDRTVNGYTF. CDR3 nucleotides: TGTGCCAGCAGCGAGAAAGACAGGACCGTCAACGGCTACACCTTC.

The DNA of the CDR3 is TGTGCCAGCAGCCCCGCCATCAGAGCTAACTATGGCTACACCTTC. Its protein product is CASSPAIRANYGYTF. The J gene is TRBJ1-2, the V gene TRBV3-1 (or the pseudogene TRBV3-2); D unclear. Germline CDR1 LGHDT, CDR2 YNNKEL (reference sequence). The CDR3 consists of 15 residues. V was shortened by 4 bases and J by 0 bases, with 12 bases between the two germline ends.

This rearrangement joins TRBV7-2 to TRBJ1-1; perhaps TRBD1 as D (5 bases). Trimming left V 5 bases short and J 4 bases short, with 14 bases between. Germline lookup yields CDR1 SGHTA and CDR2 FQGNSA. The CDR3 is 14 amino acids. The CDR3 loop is CASSAPPRGTEAFF. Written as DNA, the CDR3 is TGTGCCAGCAGCGCCCCCCCAAGGGGCACTGAAGCTTTCTTT. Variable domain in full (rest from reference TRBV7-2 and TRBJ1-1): GAGVSQSPSNKVTEKGKDVELRCDPISGHTALYWYRQSLGQGLEFLIYFQGNSAPDKSGLPSDRFSAERTGGSVSTLTIQRTQQEDSAVYLCASSAPPRGTEAFFGQGTRLTVV.

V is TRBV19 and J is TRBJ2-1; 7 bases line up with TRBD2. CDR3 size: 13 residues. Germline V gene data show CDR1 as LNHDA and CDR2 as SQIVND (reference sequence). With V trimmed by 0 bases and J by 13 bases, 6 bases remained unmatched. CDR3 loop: CASSIERGRAQFF. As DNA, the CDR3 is TGTGCCAGTAGTATAGAACGGGGGAGGGCCCAGTTCTTC.

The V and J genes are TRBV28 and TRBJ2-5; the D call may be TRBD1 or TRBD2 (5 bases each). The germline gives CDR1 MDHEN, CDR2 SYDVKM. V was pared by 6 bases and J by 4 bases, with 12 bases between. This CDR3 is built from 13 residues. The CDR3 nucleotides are TGTGCCAGCAGCCCAAGGGGACGAGAGACCCAGTACTTC. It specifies CASSPRGRETQYF.

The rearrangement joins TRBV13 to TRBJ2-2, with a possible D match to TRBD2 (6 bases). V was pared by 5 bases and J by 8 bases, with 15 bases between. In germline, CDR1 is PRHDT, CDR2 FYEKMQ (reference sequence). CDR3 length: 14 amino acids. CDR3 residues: CASSRGRGSGELFF. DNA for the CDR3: TGTGCCAGCAGCCGAGGGCGGGGATCGGGGGAGCTGTTTTTT.

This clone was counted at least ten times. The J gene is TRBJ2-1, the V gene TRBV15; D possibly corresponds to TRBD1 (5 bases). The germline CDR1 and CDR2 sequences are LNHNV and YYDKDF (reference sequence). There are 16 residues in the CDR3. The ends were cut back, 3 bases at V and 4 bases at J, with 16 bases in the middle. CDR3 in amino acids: CATSRAGLGPYNEQFF. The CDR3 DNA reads TGTGCCACCAGCAGGGCAGGGTTAGGACCATACAATGAGCAGTTCTTC.

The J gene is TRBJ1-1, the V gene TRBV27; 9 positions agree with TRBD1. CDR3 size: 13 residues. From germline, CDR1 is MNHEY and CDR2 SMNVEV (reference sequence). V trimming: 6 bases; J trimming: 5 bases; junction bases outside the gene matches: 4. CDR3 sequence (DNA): TGTGCCAGCAGGGGGACAGGGCGGACTGAAGCTTTCTTT. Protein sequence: CASRGTGRTEAFF.

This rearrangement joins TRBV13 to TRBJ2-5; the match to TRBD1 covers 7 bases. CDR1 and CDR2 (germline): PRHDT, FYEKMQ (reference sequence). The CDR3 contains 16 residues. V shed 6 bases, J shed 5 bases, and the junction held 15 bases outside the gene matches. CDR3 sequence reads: CASRTWGRGREETQYF. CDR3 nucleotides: TGTGCCAGCAGGACATGGGGCAGGGGGAGAGAGGAGACCCAGTACTTC.